What follows are 21 T cell receptor beta chains derived from one specimen sequenced in a study of cytomegalovirus exposure and HLA in healthy donors. This PCR relied on a set of 60 Vbeta primers and 13 Jbeta primers. Using immunoSEQ multiplex PCR, the repertoire was profiled, and TCRdb retains in-frame clones only, with some absent. The repertoire includes roughly 190,000 clones, 75% to 80% of them detected once, and roughly 2.1% sits in the top ten. Input material: PBMCs. These receptor sequences come from a woman aged 25 to 39 in good health and CMV-seropositive.

V gene TRBV5-4 combines with J gene TRBJ2-7, with D tentatively TRBD2 (7 bases). V was shortened by 1 base and J by 1 base, with 12 bases between the two germline ends. Germline V lookup: CDR1 SGHNT, CDR2 YYREEE (reference sequence). The CDR3 extends over 15 amino acids. CDR3 loop: CASSLYGGPSYEQYF. In nucleotides, the CDR3 is TGTGCCAGCAGCTTGTACGGGGGGCCATCCTACGAGCAGTACTTC.

The chain employs TRBV5-4 and TRBJ2-5; 9 bases map to TRBD1. The length of the CDR3 is 19 residues. J was trimmed by 1 base and V by 10 bases; bases with no gene match: 23. Germline V gene lookup returns CDR1 SGHNT and CDR2 YYREEE (reference sequence). CDR3 residues: CAPPRTGQGHKWVQETQYF. The CDR3 DNA reads TGTGCCCCCCCTAGGACGGGACAGGGTCATAAGTGGGTCCAAGAGACCCAGTACTTC.

The V and J genes are TRBV12-5 and TRBJ2-1, with TRBD2 identical over 8 bases. CDR3 length equals 13 residues. CDR1 and CDR2 (germline): LGHNT, FRNRAP. With 3 bases clipped from V and 9 bases from J, the junction kept 4 bases outside the gene matches. The CDR3 nucleotides read TGTGCTAGTGGTTTTGGGCTAGCGGGTGAGCAGTTCTTC. It specifies CASGFGLAGEQFF.

CDR3 nucleotide sequence: TGTGCCAGTAGTTACAGGTTTGGGATGAAACTGTTTTTT. Encoded protein: CASSYRFGMKLFF. The chain uses TRBV19 and TRBJ1-4, with D perhaps TRBD1 (5 bases). The CDR3 loop spans 13 amino acids. In germline, CDR1 is LNHDA, CDR2 SQIVND (reference sequence). The V and J ends lost 5 bases and 11 bases respectively, with 15 bases between them.

As DNA, the CDR3 is TGTGCCAGTAGTATTTTCGGGACTGGCTACGAGCAGTACTTC. This encodes CASSIFGTGYEQYF. V gene TRBV19 combines with J gene TRBJ2-7, with a weak D call TRBD2 (6 bases). The germline CDR1 and CDR2 sequences are LNHDA and SQIVND (reference sequence). This CDR3 is built from 14 residues. V lost 3 bases, J lost 3 bases, and 12 bases lay in between.

The chain has TRBV6-4 and TRBJ1-1; 8 nucleotides match TRBD1. V shed 4 bases, J shed 4 bases, and the junction held 5 bases outside the gene matches. The CDR3 is 14 amino acids. CDR1 and CDR2 (germline): MRHNA, SNTAGT. The CDR3 sequence: CASSVTGGSTEAFF. The CDR3, as DNA: TGTGCCAGCAGTGTCACAGGGGGGAGCACTGAAGCTTTCTTT.

This clone was observed a handful of times. This chain connects TRBV30 to TRBJ2-2, with 9 bases fitting TRBD1. Unmatched junction bases numbered 6, after V lost 0 bases and J lost 7 bases. The germline gives CDR1 GTSNPN, CDR2 SVGIG (reference sequence). This CDR3 is built from 15 residues. The CDR3 nucleotides are TGTGCCTGGAGTGTACGGGACAGGGTGGTCGGGGAGCTGTTTTTT. Its translation is CAWSVRDRVVGELFF. Complete variable domain (other parts from reference TRBV30 and TRBJ2-2): SQTIHQWPATLVQPVGSPLSLECTVEGTSNPNLYWYRQAAGRGLQLLFYSVGIGQISSEVPQNLSASRPQDRQFILSSKKLLLSDSGFYLCAWSVRDRVVGELFFGEGSRLTVL.

V gene TRBV7-2 combines with J gene TRBJ2-7; TRBD1 aligns across 11 bases. The germline V gene encodes CDR1 SGHTA and CDR2 FQGNSA. The CDR3 spans 14 residues. V lost 4 bases and J lost 4; bases outside the gene matches: 3. Here the CDR3 DNA reads TGTGCCAGCAGCTCGCGGGACAGGGGGTACGAGCAGTACTTC. Amino acid sequence: CASSSRDRGYEQYF.

In this sample, this clone turned up once. The CDR3 is CASSFPSYEQYF. The CDR3 DNA is TGTGCCAGCTCTTTCCCTTCCTACGAGCAGTACTTC. This chain links TRBV18 with TRBJ2-7, with unresolved D. CDR3 length: 12 amino acids. Trimming pared 6 bases from V and 1 base from J, leaving 7 bases between. From germline, CDR1 is KGHSH and CDR2 LQKENI.

The chain joins TRBV21-1 to TRBJ2-7; the table's D call TRBD1 went unverified against the DNA. TRBV21-1 is an annotated pseudogene. This CDR3 spans 17 amino acids. The CDR3 reads CASPRSFGTGGVYEQYF. CDR3 coding DNA: TGTGCCAGCCCTAGGAGCTTCGGGACAGGGGGTGTCTACGAGCAGTACTTC.

This clone has just a few counts. The chain has TRBV6-5 and TRBJ2-1, with D unclear. CDR3 size: 14 residues. Germline CDR1 is MNHEY and CDR2 is SVGAGI. V dropped 6 bases and J dropped 1 base, with 10 bases sitting between them. The CDR3 sequence is CASSPGESYNEQFF. CDR3 coding DNA: TGTGCCAGCAGCCCCGGTGAATCCTACAATGAGCAGTTCTTC.

The chain recombines TRBV25-1 with TRBJ1-2, with D perhaps TRBD1 (5 bases). The CDR3 length is 14 residues. V shed 1 base and J shed 8 bases, with 14 bases lying between them. CDR1 MGHDK and CDR2 SYGVNS come from the germline V gene. CDR3 in DNA: TGTGCCAGCAGTGAATGGGGGGGGAATAACGGCTACACCTTC. Residues: CASSEWGGNNGYTF.

J is TRBJ1-5 and V is TRBV23-1; D call uncertain. TRBV23-1 is identified as an open reading frame with a role that is uncertain. V shed 7 bases and J shed 3 bases, with 16 bases lying between them. The CDR3 loop spans 15 amino acids. CDR3 nucleotide sequence: TGCGCCAGCACGTCCCAGAGGGCAGTCAATCAGCCCCAGCATTTT. Amino acid sequence: CASTSQRAVNQPQHF.

This chain joins TRBV2 and TRBJ1-1; 9 bases are shared with TRBD1. J lost 6 bases, V lost 1 base, and 6 bases had no gene match. Germline values: CDR1 SNHLY, CDR2 FYNNEI. The CDR3 length is 15 residues. CDR3 region: CASSEVGQGIAEAFF. For the CDR3, the DNA is TGTGCCAGCAGTGAAGTTGGACAGGGGATCGCTGAAGCTTTCTTT.

V gene TRBV5-6 combines with J gene TRBJ2-2, with D perhaps TRBD2 (5 bases). The CDR3 extends over 16 amino acids. V was trimmed by 1 base and J by 3 bases, leaving 13 bases between them. The germline gives CDR1 SGHDT, CDR2 YYEEEE. As DNA, the CDR3 is TGTGCCAGCAGCTTGAGAGGGATAGTATACACCGGGGAGCTGTTTTTT. Amino acids: CASSLRGIVYTGELFF.

V is TRBV28 and J is TRBJ2-1; 12 positions match TRBD2. The trim removed 5 bases at V and 6 bases at J, leaving 8 bases unmatched. Germline V lookup: CDR1 MDHEN, CDR2 SYDVKM. The CDR3 runs 16 residues. The CDR3: CASSTTSGSPFNEQFF. The CDR3 nucleotides are TGTGCCAGCAGTACGACTAGCGGGAGCCCCTTCAATGAGCAGTTCTTC.

The V and J genes are TRBV2 and TRBJ1-6; 7 positions agree with TRBD1. The CDR3 totals 15 residues. Looked up from germline, CDR1 is SNHLY and CDR2 is FYNNEI. With V trimmed by 5 bases and J by 10 bases, 11 bases remained unmatched. The CDR3 DNA sequence: TGTGCCAGCAGTCAGTTCTCACAGGGGAACTCACCCCTCCACTTT. It specifies CASSQFSQGNSPLHF.

This clone appeared a single time. The chain is built from TRBV5-4 and TRBJ2-7, with D perhaps TRBD1 (7 bases). V dropped 4 bases and J dropped 0 bases, with 14 bases sitting between them. There are 15 residues in the CDR3. Per the germline V gene, CDR1 is SGHNT and CDR2 is YYREEE (reference sequence). CDR3 protein: CASSPGGGRSYEQYF. CDR3 DNA: TGTGCCAGCAGCCCCGGAGGGGGCCGCTCCTACGAGCAGTACTTC.

A word on this clone: Germline and junction disagree at one end, which may indicate a read error. The chain carries TRBV7-9 and TRBJ2-1; TRBD1 agrees at 12 bases. The germline V gene encodes CDR1 SEHNR and CDR2 FQNEAQ (reference sequence). The CDR3 spans 11 residues. For the CDR3, the DNA is TGTGCCAGCAGCCGGGGACAGGGGGCGGTCTTC. Its protein is CASSRGQGAVF.

Concerning this clone: The same CDR3 arises from other DNA sequences in this sample as well. This chain joins TRBV7-9 and TRBJ1-5; D is unclear. The CDR3 is 13 residues long. Germline V gene sequence: CDR1 SEHNR, CDR2 FQNEAQ (reference sequence). The V gene lost 1 base and the J gene lost 5 bases, with 6 bases spanning the gap. DNA of the CDR3: TGTGCCAGCAGCTTAGAAGGAGATCAGCCCCAGCATTTT. Its protein is CASSLEGDQPQHF.

The chain carries TRBV19 and TRBJ1-5, with a possible D match to TRBD1 (5 bases). Germline V gives CDR1 LNHDA, CDR2 SQIVND (reference sequence). Trimming removed 6 bases at V and 5 bases at J, with 14 bases between. The CDR3 runs 14 residues. The CDR3 DNA reads as TGTGCCAGTAGCAACGGGGGGGGGTATCAGCCCCAGCATTTT. Protein: CASSNGGGYQPQHF.